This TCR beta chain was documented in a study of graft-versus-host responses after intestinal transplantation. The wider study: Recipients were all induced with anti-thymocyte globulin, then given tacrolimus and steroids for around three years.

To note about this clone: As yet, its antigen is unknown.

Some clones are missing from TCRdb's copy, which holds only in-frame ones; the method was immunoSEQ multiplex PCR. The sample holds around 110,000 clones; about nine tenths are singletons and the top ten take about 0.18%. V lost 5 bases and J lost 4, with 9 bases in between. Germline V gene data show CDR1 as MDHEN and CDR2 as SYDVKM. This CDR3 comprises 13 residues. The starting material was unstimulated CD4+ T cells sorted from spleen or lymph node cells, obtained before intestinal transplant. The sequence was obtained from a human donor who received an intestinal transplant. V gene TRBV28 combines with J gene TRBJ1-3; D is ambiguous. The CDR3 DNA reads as TGTGCCAGCAGTAAAGCTCTGGGAAACACCATATATTTT. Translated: CASSKALGNTIYF. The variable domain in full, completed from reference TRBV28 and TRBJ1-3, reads DVKVTQSSRYLVKRTGEKVFLECVQDMDHENMFWYRQDPGLGLRLIYFSYDVKMKEKGDIPEGYSVSREKKERFSLILESASTNQTSMYLCASSKALGNTIYFGEGSWLTVV.